A selection of T cell receptor beta chains follows, all from one sample in a study of beta chain features in type 1 diabetes. TCRdb's copy holds only in-frame clones and misses some; the assay was immunoSEQ multiplex PCR. The sample contains under 800,000 clones, 15% to 18% of which appear only once. The sequencing sample was made of naive CD4+ T cells from blood. These receptor sequences come from a young man in good health. Both conserved end residues are part of each CDR3. The order of the fields is V gene, D gene, clone size, J gene, CDR3 protein, CDR3 DNA. The D gene is left open where the match is weak. A clone size is listed for some rows: how often the clone was seen (once, few, many), or a class if it is expanded.

TRBV11-2	-	few	TRBJ2-7	CASSANSYEQYF	TGTGCCAGCAGCGCAAACTCCTACGAGCAGTACTTC
TRBV5-6	-	-	TRBJ1-2	CASSLQGVVYGYTF	TGTGCCAGCAGCTTGCAGGGCGTCGTATATGGCTACACCTTC
TRBV30	-	-	TRBJ2-7	CAWRGFGYYYEQYF	TGTGCCTGGAGGGGCTTTGGCTATTACTACGAGCAGTACTTC
TRBV4-3	TRBD1	-	TRBJ1-2	CASSYNTGGNYGYTF	TGCGCCAGCAGTTATAATACAGGGGGAAACTATGGCTACACCTTC
TRBV5-6	-	few	TRBJ2-5	CASSPGLHQETQYF	TGTGCCAGCAGCCCCGGGCTCCACCAAGAGACCCAGTACTTC
TRBV4-3	-	-	TRBJ2-1	CASSQDLIDWEFNEQFF	TGCGCCAGCAGCCAAGATCTCATTGACTGGGAGTTCAATGAGCAGTTCTTC
TRBV5-1	TRBD1	-	TRBJ2-1	CASSLAWQGAGEQFF	TGCGCCAGCAGCTTGGCCTGGCAGGGGGCGGGTGAGCAGTTCTTC
TRBV14	-	few	TRBJ2-5	CASSQWRETQYF	TGTGCCAGCAGCCAATGGCGGGAGACCCAGTACTTC
TRBV29-1	TRBD1	-	TRBJ1-2	CSVERGTGGNVDYGYTF	TGCAGCGTTGAAAGGGGGACAGGGGGCAATGTGGACTATGGCTACACCTTC
TRBV7-2	-	-	TRBJ2-7	CASSKDSYEQYF	TGTGCCAGCAGCAAGGACTCCTACGAGCAGTACTTC
TRBV5-1	-	-	TRBJ2-3	CASSPGQARDTQYF	TGCGCCAGCAGCCCCGGACAAGCCCGTGATACGCAGTATTTT
TRBV7-2	TRBD1	-	TRBJ1-2	CASSSQSTGGSYGYTF	TGTGCCAGCAGCTCGCAATCTACAGGGGGCAGCTATGGCTACACCTTC
TRBV19	-	few	TRBJ1-2	CASSLGLSGYGYTF	TGTGCCAGTAGTTTGGGCCTTTCTGGCTATGGCTACACCTTC
TRBV30	-	few	TRBJ1-1	CAWSVRGLVRKTEAFF	TGTGCCTGGAGTGTACGGGGGCTGGTTAGAAAAACTGAAGCTTTCTTT
TRBV5-5	-	-	TRBJ2-1	CASSRGSSYNEQFF	TGTGCCAGCAGCCGAGGAAGCTCCTACAATGAGCAGTTCTTC
TRBV11-1	-	-	TRBJ2-5	CASRLGYRAETQYF	TGTGCCAGCAGACTGGGGTACAGGGCCGAGACCCAGTACTTC
TRBV28	TRBD1	few	TRBJ2-7	CASSLDRGATYEQYF	TGTGCCAGCAGCCTAGACAGGGGGGCGACCTACGAGCAGTACTTC
TRBV9	-	-	TRBJ1-2	CASSAQLHGYTF	TGTGCCAGCAGCGCCCAGCTCCATGGCTACACCTTC
TRBV5-4	-	few	TRBJ2-7	CASSLVADDEQYF	TGTGCCAGCAGCTTGGTTGCAGACGACGAGCAGTACTTC
TRBV9	TRBD1	-	TRBJ2-7	CASRRTGESLEQYF	TGTGCCAGTCGACGGACAGGGGAGTCGCTCGAGCAGTACTTC
TRBV2	-	-	TRBJ2-1	CASSGQYEQFF	TGTGCCAGCAGCGGACAGTATGAGCAGTTCTTC
TRBV7-2	-	-	TRBJ2-5	CASSIRGVTSKETQYF	TGTGCCAGCAGCATCAGGGGAGTGACTAGCAAGGAGACCCAGTACTTC
TRBV9	-	few	TRBJ2-1	CASSVEASSYNEQFF	TGTGCCAGCAGCGTAGAAGCGAGCTCCTACAATGAGCAGTTCTTC
TRBV19	-	-	TRBJ2-1	CASSPQGSYNEQFF	TGTGCCAGTAGCCCACAGGGATCCTACAATGAGCAGTTCTTC
TRBV10-3	TRBD1	-	TRBJ2-5	CAISSQGAVGETQYF	TGTGCCATCAGCTCACAGGGGGCTGTAGGAGAGACCCAGTACTTC
TRBV29-1	TRBD1	few	TRBJ2-7	CSVEGDRGDEQYF	TGCAGCGTTGAAGGGGACAGGGGGGACGAGCAGTACTTC
TRBV2	TRBD2	few	TRBJ2-2	CARTSGYTGELFF	TGTGCCAGGACTAGCGGGTACACCGGGGAGCTGTTTTTT
TRBV9	TRBD2	-	TRBJ2-2	CASSVLAGLANTGELFF	TGTGCCAGCAGCGTGCTAGCGGGACTCGCGAACACCGGGGAGCTGTTTTTT
TRBV28	-	few	TRBJ1-2	CASSLWGKGYTF	TGTGCCAGCAGTTTATGGGGGAAGGGCTACACCTTC
TRBV6-4	TRBD2	few	TRBJ2-1	CASSDRSRLAGGYNEQFF	TGTGCCAGCAGTGACCGATCCAGACTAGCGGGAGGGTACAATGAGCAGTTCTTC
TRBV18	TRBD2	few	TRBJ2-1	CASRIAGDNEQFF	TGTGCCAGCAGAATAGCGGGGGACAATGAGCAGTTCTTC
TRBV28	-	few	TRBJ1-1	CASSFPDRNTEAFF	TGTGCCAGCAGTTTCCCCGACAGGAACACTGAAGCTTTCTTT
TRBV5-1	-	-	TRBJ1-2	CASSLGGHPQEYGYTF	TGCGCCAGCAGCTTGGGGGGACATCCTCAGGAGTATGGCTACACCTTC
TRBV7-2	-	few	TRBJ2-7	CASSRRGLANEYEQYF	TGTGCCAGCAGCCGTAGAGGGCTAGCTAATGAATACGAGCAGTACTTC
TRBV6-6	-	-	TRBJ2-4	CASSYSPGAGNIQYF	TGTGCCAGCAGTTACTCGCCAGGGGCGGGAAACATTCAGTACTTC
TRBV15	TRBD1	-	TRBJ1-1	CATRIPGQGNTEAFF	TGTGCCACCAGGATCCCGGGACAGGGGAACACTGAAGCTTTCTTT
TRBV7-3	-	few	TRBJ1-4	CASGGLTNEKLFF	TGTGCCAGCGGTGGACTGACTAATGAAAAACTGTTTTTT
TRBV2	-	few	TRBJ2-3	CASSRDFDTQYF	TGTGCCAGCAGCCGGGACTTTGATACGCAGTATTTT
TRBV4-3	TRBD1	few	TRBJ2-3	CASSPRTGDTDTQYF	TGCGCCAGCAGCCCAAGGACAGGGGATACAGATACGCAGTATTTT
TRBV7-2	TRBD1	-	TRBJ1-6	CASRSRTGTNSPLHF	TGTGCCAGCAGAAGCCGGACAGGAACCAATTCACCCCTCCACTTT
TRBV4-3	TRBD1	few	TRBJ1-2	CASSPMTGGYGYTF	TGCGCCAGCAGCCCCATGACAGGGGGCTATGGCTACACCTTC
TRBV20-1	-	-	TRBJ2-1	CSARRQAEQFF	TGCAGTGCTAGACGGCAGGCCGAGCAGTTCTTC